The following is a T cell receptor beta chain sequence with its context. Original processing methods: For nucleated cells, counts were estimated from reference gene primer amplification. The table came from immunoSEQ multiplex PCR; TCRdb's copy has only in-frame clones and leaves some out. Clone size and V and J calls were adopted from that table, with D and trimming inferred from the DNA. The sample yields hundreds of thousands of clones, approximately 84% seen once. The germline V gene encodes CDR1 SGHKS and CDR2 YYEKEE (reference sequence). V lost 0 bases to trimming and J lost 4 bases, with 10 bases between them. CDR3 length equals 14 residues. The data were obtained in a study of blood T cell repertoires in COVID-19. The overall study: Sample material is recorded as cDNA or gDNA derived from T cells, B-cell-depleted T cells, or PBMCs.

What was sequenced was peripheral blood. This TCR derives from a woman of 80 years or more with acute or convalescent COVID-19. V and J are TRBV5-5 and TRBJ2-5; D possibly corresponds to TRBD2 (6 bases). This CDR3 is CASSLAGGSETQYF. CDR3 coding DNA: TGTGCCAGCAGCTTGGCCGGAGGGTCAGAGACCCAGTACTTC.